This TCR beta chain was recovered during a study of regulatory T cells in long-lasting Graves disease. Overall study results and limits: Accuracy could have been hurt by small sample size. Persistent cases favored TRBV28, TRBJ1-2 and TRBJ2-5.

Germline CDR1 LGHNA, CDR2 YNFKEQ. V lost 4 bases to trimming and J lost 2 bases, with 11 bases between them. The CDR3 loop spans 15 amino acids. HTBI primers from iRepertoire and Arm-PCR of CDR3 regions yielded the TCR beta libraries. How the authors handled the data: Looking across samples, the authors found roughly 58 TRBV and 14 TRBJ segments. In TCRdb, the multiplex PCR reads were re-called with MiXCR into one record per CDR3 protein. These V and J calls originate from TCRdb's pipeline instead of the authors' own analysis. In the table there are more than 650,000 distinct CDR3 sequences, approximately 31% of which are singletons. Time point defined: persistent/refractory GD, antithyroid drugs over 5 years with positive TRAb. TCR sequences were obtained from RNA taken from PBMCs. Graves' disease diagnosis followed American Thyroid Association guidelines. Regarding this clonotype: Its antigen is as yet unknown.

The starting material was peripheral blood mononuclear cells (PBMCs), obtained when the disease was refractory, from a patient treated with antithyroid drugs. The sequence was collected from a female donor with Graves disease. This sequence joins TRBV4-2 and TRBJ1-4, with D tentatively TRBD1 (5 bases). Written as DNA, the CDR3 is TGTGCCAGCAGCCGCCAGGGAGGCACTAATGAAAAACTGTTTTTT. Translating gives CASSRQGGTNEKLFF.